The sequence of this TCR beta chain was determined in a study of T cells after yellow fever vaccination. This clonotype was seen a few times. TCRdb fed the 5' RACE reads into MiXCR, producing one record per CDR3 protein. The sample shows hundreds of thousands of distinct CDR3 sequences, around 12% of them seen only once. The CDR3 totals 15 residues. V lost 4 bases and J 5 bases, leaving 18 bases between the germline ends. This clonotype was obtained from a man aged 25-40 years who received the YFV17D yellow fever vaccine. The source was PBMCs, collected on the day of the yellow fever booster vaccination. This rearrangement joins TRBV12-3 or TRBV12-4 to TRBJ2-7; D might be TRBD2 (7 bases). CDR3 amino acids: CASSSRGRELNEQYF. CDR3 DNA sequence: TGTGCCAGCAGTTCCCGGGGGCGGGAGCTCAACGAGCAGTACTTC.